The 18 T cell receptor beta chains below come from one sample, sequenced in a study of identical twins. From the 5' RACE reads, TCRdb called clonotypes with MiXCR, one entry per CDR3 protein. The sample lists about 720,000 distinct CDR3 sequences; around 8.3% were seen once. This sample was also put to use in a study of yellow fever vaccine responses in identical twins.

Sequenced material: PBMCs. The origin of the receptors is a young woman in good health.

This clonotype was detected only a few times. V and J are TRBV3-1 and TRBJ2-4, with TRBD2 matching over 8 bases. V trimming: 4 bases; J trimming: 5 bases; junction bases outside the gene matches: 13. CDR1 is LGHDT, CDR2 YNNKEL, per germline (reference sequence). This CDR3 is built from 17 residues. CDR3 protein: CASSPASRGRFENIQYF. In DNA form, the CDR3 reads TGTGCCAGCAGCCCAGCAAGCCGCGGGAGGTTTGAAAACATTCAGTACTTC.

V gene TRBV9 combines with J gene TRBJ2-3; D is perhaps TRBD2 (5 bases). The V end lost 9 bases, the J end lost 4 bases, and 33 bases lay between the germline ends. Germline CDR1 and CDR2: SGDLS and YYNGEE. The length of the CDR3 is 19 residues. The DNA for the CDR3 is TGTGCCACCAAGTACAGTACTCGTACGGGGTCCCCTGGCTCAGATACGCAGTATTTT. Translating it yields CATKYSTRTGSPGSDTQYF.

CDR3 DNA sequence: TGCGCCAGCAGCCAAGACCAGGCACAGACGATCATATACGAGCAGTACTTC. Protein sequence: CASSQDQAQTIIYEQYF. This rearrangement joins TRBV4-1 to TRBJ2-7, with unresolved D. CDR3 size: 17 residues. Per the germline V gene, CDR1 is MGHRA and CDR2 is YSYEKL. The V end was cut by 0 bases, the J end by 4 bases, with 19 bases between.

This clonotype was observed at least ten times. The rearrangement uses TRBV29-1 and TRBJ2-5; D call uncertain. V lost 0 bases, J lost 4 bases, and 6 bases lay in between. The CDR3 sequence is 12 residues long. The germline CDR1 and CDR2 sequences are SQVTM and ANQGSEA. CDR3 region: CSVEEGIETQYF. CDR3 nucleotide sequence: TGCAGCGTTGAAGAAGGAATAGAGACCCAGTACTTC. Combining the CDR3 with reference TRBV29-1 and TRBJ2-5 gives the whole variable domain SAVISQKPSRDICQRGTSLTIQCQVDSQVTMMFWYRQQPGQSLTLIATANQGSEATYESGFVIDKFPISRPNLTFSTLTVSNMSPEDSSIYLCSVEEGIETQYFGPGTRLLVL.

Only a few counts were recorded for this clonotype. The J gene is TRBJ2-7, the V gene TRBV30; D gene unclear. The CDR3 length is 14 residues. Germline CDR1 reads GTSNPN; CDR2 reads SVGIG (reference sequence). V lost 5 bases, J lost 0 bases, and 14 bases lay in between. The CDR3 region has the DNA TGTGCCTGGCAGACGGCGAGGAGCTCCTACGAGCAGTACTTC. Translation gives CAWQTARSSYEQYF. Supplemented by reference TRBV30 and TRBJ2-7, the full variable domain reads SQTIHQWPATLVQPVGSPLSLECTVEGTSNPNLYWYRQAAGRGLQLLFYSVGIGQISSEVPQNLSASRPQDRQFILSSKKLLLSDSGFYLCAWQTARSSYEQYFGPGTRLTVT.

This clonotype came up a few times. This may be a read error, as it is one base from a much larger clone. The V call is TRBV28, the J call TRBJ2-7, with D hard to call. This CDR3 comprises 11 residues. From germline, CDR1 is MDHEN and CDR2 SYDVKM. V was pared by 5 bases and J by 5 bases, with 7 bases between. DNA of the CDR3: TGTGCCAGCAGTACCCCCAACGAGCAGTACTTC. Protein sequence: CASSTPNEQYF.

This clonotype has a single count. The chain carries TRBV28 and TRBJ2-3; 7 positions match TRBD1. The CDR3 runs to 15 residues. J was trimmed by 2 bases and V by 5 bases; bases with no gene match: 7. The germline CDR1 and CDR2 sequences are MDHEN and SYDVKM. This CDR3 reads CASSGRDSYTDTQYF. The CDR3 DNA reads as TGTGCCAGCAGTGGACGGGACAGCTACACAGATACGCAGTATTTT.

There are a few counts of this clonotype. The chain employs TRBV27 and TRBJ2-1; D is ambiguous. Trimming left V 4 bases short and J 3 bases short, with 13 bases between. Germline CDR1 is MNHEY and CDR2 is SMNVEV (reference sequence). The CDR3 runs 15 residues. The CDR3 sequence: CASSSAGVLYNEQFF. In DNA, the CDR3 is TGTGCCAGCAGTTCCGCTGGGGTCCTCTACAATGAGCAGTTCTTC.

This chain links TRBV6-1 with TRBJ1-2; D not resolved. CDR1 and CDR2 (germline): MNHNS, SASEGT. This CDR3 comprises 13 residues. The ends were cut back, 2 bases at V and 8 bases at J, with 12 bases in the middle. Here the CDR3 reads CASSEQPTGGYTF. The CDR3 DNA is TGTGCCAGCAGTGAACAGCCGACGGGGGGCTACACCTTC.

This clonotype was seen more than once but under ten times. The V gene is TRBV20-1, the J gene TRBJ1-2; no clear D gene. Germline CDR1 DFQATT, CDR2 SNEGSKA (reference sequence). The CDR3 extends over 13 amino acids. Trimming pared 0 bases from V and 4 bases from J, leaving 9 bases between. CDR3 region: CSARDQRVYGYTF. The CDR3 DNA sequence: TGCAGTGCTAGAGATCAGCGAGTCTATGGCTACACCTTC.

This clonotype was counted ten times or more. The chain carries TRBV29-1 and TRBJ1-2, with D unclear. The germline gives CDR1 SQVTM, CDR2 ANQGSEA. This CDR3 is 13 amino acids long. The V and J ends lost 4 bases and 3 bases respectively, with 12 bases between them. In DNA form, the CDR3 reads TGCAGCGTTGGGAATCAGAGGGACTATGGCTACACCTTC. It specifies CSVGNQRDYGYTF. Supplemented by reference TRBV29-1 and TRBJ1-2, the full variable domain reads SAVISQKPSRDICQRGTSLTIQCQVDSQVTMMFWYRQQPGQSLTLIATANQGSEATYESGFVIDKFPISRPNLTFSTLTVSNMSPEDSSIYLCSVGNQRDYGYTFGSGTRLTVV.

This chain links TRBV1 with TRBJ2-3; the DNA was not compared with TRBD2, the D call given in the table. TRBV1 is listed as a pseudogene. CDR3 length equals 15 residues. The CDR3: CTSSSGTSRPDTQYF. DNA of the CDR3: TGCACCAGCAGCTCCGGGACTAGCCGCCCAGATACGCAGTATTTT.

This clonotype was seen more than once but under ten times. The chain uses TRBV7-6 and TRBJ1-1; TRBD1 aligns across 7 bases. Germline-derived CDR1 and CDR2 are SGHVS and FNYEAQ. The CDR3 runs 15 residues. The V gene end was trimmed by 5 bases and the J gene end by 0 bases; junction bases not matched to a gene: 6. CDR3 DNA sequence: TGTGCCAGCAGCCAACAGGGGTCGATGAACACTGAAGCTTTCTTT. Amino acids: CASSQQGSMNTEAFF.

The chain recombines TRBV6-2 or TRBV6-3 with TRBJ2-2; the match to TRBD2 covers 12 bases. The trim removed 8 bases at V and 6 bases at J, leaving 13 bases unmatched. Germline CDR1 reads MNHEY; CDR2 reads SVGEGT. The CDR3 length is 17 residues. CDR3 bases: TGTGCCAGCCGAGAGGTGACTAGCGGGAGATATGCCGGGGAGCTGTTTTTT. The encoded protein is CASREVTSGRYAGELFF.

This clonotype showed up many times. The rearrangement uses TRBV3-1 and TRBJ2-1, with 7 bases matching TRBD1. V lost 3 bases to trimming and J lost 3 bases; unmatched junction nucleotides: 11. CDR1 is LGHDT, CDR2 YNNKEL, per germline (reference sequence). The CDR3 is 17 amino acids. The CDR3 bases are TGTGCCAGCAGCCAGTTGGGACAGCCGTCAGTCTACAATGAGCAGTTCTTC. Its protein product is CASSQLGQPSVYNEQFF.

This clonotype has a count of ten or more. The chain employs TRBV12-3 or TRBV12-4 and TRBJ2-7; TRBD1 aligns across 7 bases. Trimming cost V 7 bases and J 7 bases; bases outside gene matches: 13. The length of the CDR3 is 14 residues. CDR3 nucleotide sequence: TGTGCCAGCACCGCCCGAACAGGGGCCTGGGAGCAGTACTTC. Its protein product is CASTARTGAWEQYF.

This clonotype was seen many times. This rearrangement joins TRBV29-1 to TRBJ2-3, with 7 bases matching TRBD1. Losses at the gene ends were 1 base for V and 4 bases for J; bases not matched to a gene: 8. Germline CDR1 is SQVTM and CDR2 is ANQGSEA. The CDR3 runs to 15 residues. The chain's CDR3 is CSVEVTGQNSDTQYF. CDR3 sequence (DNA): TGCAGCGTTGAAGTGACAGGGCAGAACTCAGATACGCAGTATTTT.

This clonotype has a handful of counts. The rearrangement links TRBV7-2 to TRBJ2-5, with D possibly matching TRBD2 (6 bases). Trimming took off 1 base at V and 5 bases at J, with 17 bases between the two ends. This CDR3 is built from 16 residues. CDR1 and CDR2 from the germline V gene are SGHTA and FQGNSA. CDR3 residues: CASSLGGGGISETQYF. DNA for the CDR3: TGTGCCAGCAGCTTAGGTGGAGGCGGGATTAGTGAGACCCAGTACTTC.